This T cell receptor beta chain was identified during a study of blood T cell repertoires in COVID-19. Method: immunoSEQ multiplex PCR; TCRdb's copy keeps in-frame clones and lacks some. The data hold some 300,000 clones, with around nine tenths observed a single time. Germline V gives CDR1 SGHTA, CDR2 FQGTGA. V shed 0 bases and J shed 6 bases, with 8 bases lying between them. The CDR3 totals 13 residues. The material sequenced was peripheral blood. J is TRBJ1-2 and V is TRBV7-3; D is unclear. This sequence was found in a man in his sixties or seventies with acute or convalescent COVID-19. CDR3 sequence reads: CASSLTRNNGYTF. CDR3 sequence (DNA): TGTGCCAGCAGCTTAACGAGGAACAATGGCTACACCTTC.